This is a list of T cell receptor beta chains from one sample in a study of human T cells and chemical hapten exposure. TCRdb used MiXCR to reprocess the RACE reads, holding one entry per CDR3 protein. This table holds roughly 360,000 distinct CDR3 sequences, around 5% found once. The material sequenced was whole blood, taken in connection with sensitization to the hapten diphenylcyclopropenone (DPC). These receptors were collected from a woman aged 45-59 years with alopecia areata. Some clones in this sample may be carry-over from other donors' samples. CDR3s include the opening cysteine and the closing phenylalanine or tryptophan. The order of the fields is V gene, J gene, CDR3 protein.

>TRBV6-2/TRBV6-3|TRBJ1-2
CASTYNRDRAQYGYTF
>TRBV4-3|TRBJ1-6
CASSQALSGLNSPLHF
>TRBV12-3/TRBV12-4|TRBJ1-5
CASSTGGNQPQHF
>TRBV13|TRBJ2-6
CASSLRREGPPGANVLTF
>TRBV7-2|TRBJ1-5
CASSPPGRPWDQPQHF
>TRBV15|TRBJ2-3
CATTGTIAPDTQYF
>TRBV29-1|TRBJ2-5
CSVQIGRGGGETQYF
>TRBV18|TRBJ1-1
CASSGGGDTEAFF
>TRBV9|TRBJ2-7
CASSVGPASEQYF
>TRBV12-3/TRBV12-4|TRBJ2-3
CASLRSDTQYF
>TRBV5-1|TRBJ2-1
CASTAESGTSNNEQFF
>TRBV19|TRBJ1-5
CASTPGRWGEQPQHF
>TRBV27|TRBJ1-2
CASSLPDRGQYYGYTF
>TRBV4-3|TRBJ2-1
CASSQDWGTGSDEQFF
>TRBV20-1|TRBJ2-3
CSARDGSGLTDTQYF
>TRBV28|TRBJ2-7
CASSLPGSSYEQYF
>TRBV29-1|TRBJ1-6
CSVAQGPNSPLHF
>TRBV7-8|TRBJ1-4
CASSPQNEKLFF
>TRBV12-5|TRBJ2-3
CASGLVTGPGTDTQYF
>TRBV20-1|TRBJ1-2
CSASLSDYGYTF
>TRBV12-3/TRBV12-4|TRBJ2-1
CASSFSSHEQFF
>TRBV6-2/TRBV6-3|TRBJ2-4
CASSSRDTKNIQYF
>TRBV10-3|TRBJ2-3
CAIFGGQGNTDTQYF
>TRBV20-1|TRBJ1-6
CSARAGQGPGSYNSPLHF
>TRBV28|TRBJ2-7
CASSLEGSHEQYF
>TRBV20-1|TRBJ1-1
CSARVTRGTEAFF
>TRBV7-2|TRBJ2-1
CASSLGRAGYNEQFF
>TRBV27|TRBJ2-6
CASSLRGQHLVSGANVLTF
>TRBV2|TRBJ2-5
CASSEALETQYF
>TRBV15|TRBJ2-3
CATSRDTGGANTQYF
>TRBV5-8|TRBJ2-3
CASSLSHRTDTQYF
>TRBV11-2|TRBJ2-2
CASSAQYRDRGELFF
>TRBV19|TRBJ2-1
CASSIGGREQFF
>TRBV5-6|TRBJ1-1
CASSWDRGTEAFF
>TRBV6-4|TRBJ2-5
CASSDSTGGETQYF
>TRBV6-5|TRBJ2-5
CASTTPGGETQYF
>TRBV20-1|TRBJ1-4
CSAAPGQSNEKLFF
>TRBV6-2/TRBV6-3|TRBJ2-3
CASSSGRAVTDTQYF
>TRBV6-5|TRBJ1-6
CASSYSRGPNSPLHF
>TRBV3-1|TRBJ2-7
CASSQDGTASYEQYF
>TRBV10-3|TRBJ2-7
CAISESWQAYEQYF
>TRBV6-1|TRBJ1-5
CASSDWGDDQPQHF
>TRBV27|TRBJ2-1
CASSNRDRLNFWGLNEQFF
>TRBV20-1|TRBJ2-1
CSARRTNEQFF
>TRBV7-9|TRBJ2-7
CASSPAASGTPYEQYF
>TRBV15|TRBJ2-2
CATSRDLSGLNSGELFF
>TRBV4-2|TRBJ1-1
CASSQGGAGNEAFF
>TRBV9|TRBJ2-7
CASRINSPTDF
>TRBV27|TRBJ1-2
CASSPGQGSYYGYTF
>TRBV5-6|TRBJ2-1
CASSLDRSRGGEQFF
>TRBV20-1|TRBJ2-7
CSAAPGLKSYEQYF
>TRBV7-2|TRBJ1-1
CASSLGGTFLNTEAFF
>TRBV4-2|TRBJ2-2
CASSQRTGMSSNTGELFF
>TRBV5-1|TRBJ2-3
CASSLAYKVTDTQYF
>TRBV5-1|TRBJ1-5
CASSLDGAQPQHF